The clone carrying this T cell receptor (beta chain) was detected only a few times. The antigen is unknown. The data belong to a study of metastatic and nonmetastatic thyroid tumors. About the study: Repertoires of blood and of tissue (tumor or nodule) from malignant and benign thyroid patients were compared.

Thyroid surgery took place with no prior treatment in any patient. The CDR3 has 16 amino acids. From germline, CDR1 is SGDLS and CDR2 YYNGEE. V gave up 0 bases and J gave up 2 bases, with 12 bases separating them. Overall study results and limits: When malignant thyroid tumors were compared with benign nodules, TCR beta diversity was reportedly significantly higher in the malignant tumors. This held in both blood and tumor samples.

Per the authors' pipeline: Clinicopathological groups of papillary thyroid cancer showed CDR3 differences that were used to build a distant-metastasis classifier. TCRdb re-clonotyped the PCR reads through MiXCR. The V and J calls reflect TCRdb's pipeline rather than the authors' work. The repertoire has about 40,000 clones, 25% to 35% of them found once; the top ten carry 9.5% to 10%. The origin of this receptor is a male donor with papillary thyroid cancer or a benign thyroid nodule (not recorded which). Some clones in this sample may be carry-over from other donors' samples. The J gene is TRBJ2-1, the V gene TRBV9; the D gene is possibly TRBD1 (5 bases). Specimen: blood. Here the CDR3 DNA reads TGTGCCAGCAGCGTAGGGGCCAGGGTTGCCTACAATGAGCAGTTCTTC. Protein sequence: CASSVGARVAYNEQFF.